The present TCR beta chain was sequenced within a study of shared clonotypes between healthy human individuals. Sequenced by immunoSEQ multiplex PCR; TCRdb stores in-frame clones only, minus some. Of some 530,000 clones detected, 81% appear once; the ten largest clones hold about an eighth. The sequenced sample consisted of PBMCs. This receptor was taken from a woman in her thirties or forties in good health. Some clones in this sample may be carry-over from other donors' samples.

This CDR3 reads CASSQGGPGTGSFGAYNEQFF. The CDR3 nucleotides read TGCGCCAGCAGCCAAGGAGGACCCGGGACTGGGAGCTTTGGGGCATACAATGAGCAGTTCTTC. J is TRBJ2-1 and V is TRBV4-1; D may be TRBD2 (6 bases). The CDR3 contains 21 residues. Trimming removed 1 base at V and 4 bases at J, with 29 bases between. The germline gives CDR1 MGHRA, CDR2 YSYEKL.